This T cell receptor (beta chain) comes out of a study of breast tumors, draining lymph nodes, adjacent tissues. From germline, CDR1 is KGHSH and CDR2 LQKENI. Trimming shortened V by 3 bases and J by 7 bases, and 15 bases separated the two germline ends. CDR3 size: 15 residues. Samples came from axillary lymph nodes draining the breast cancer. MiXCR was run by TCRdb on the multiplex PCR reads, yielding one entry per CDR3 protein. The sample consists of about 130,000 distinct CDR3 sequences, about 20% of them appearing once. This clonotype was sampled from a female donor with breast cancer. Some clones in this sample may be carry-over from other donors' samples. The chain has TRBV18 and TRBJ1-4, with D maybe TRBD1 (5 bases). Sequenced: axillary lymph node tissue. DNA for the CDR3: TGTGCCAGCTCACCCAGTCGGGGGGGTGGTGAAAAACTGTTTTTT. Amino acid sequence: CASSPSRGGGEKLFF.